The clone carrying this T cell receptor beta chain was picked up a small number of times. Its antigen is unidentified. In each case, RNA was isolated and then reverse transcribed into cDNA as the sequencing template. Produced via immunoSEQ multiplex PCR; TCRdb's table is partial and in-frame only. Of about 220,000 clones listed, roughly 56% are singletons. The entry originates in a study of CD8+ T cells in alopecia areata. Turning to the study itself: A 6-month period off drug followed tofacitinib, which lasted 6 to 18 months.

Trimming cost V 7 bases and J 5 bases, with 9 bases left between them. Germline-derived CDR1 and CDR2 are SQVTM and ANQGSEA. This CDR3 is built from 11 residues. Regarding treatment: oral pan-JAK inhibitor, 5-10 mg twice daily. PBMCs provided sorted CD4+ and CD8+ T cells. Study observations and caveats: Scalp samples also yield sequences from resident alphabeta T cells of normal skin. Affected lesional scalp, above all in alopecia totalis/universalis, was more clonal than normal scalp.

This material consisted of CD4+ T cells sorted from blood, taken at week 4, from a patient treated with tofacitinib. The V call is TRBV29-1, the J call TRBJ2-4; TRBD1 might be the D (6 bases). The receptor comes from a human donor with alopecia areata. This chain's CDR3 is CSGNRENIQYF. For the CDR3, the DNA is TGCAGCGGAAACAGGGAAAACATTCAGTACTTC. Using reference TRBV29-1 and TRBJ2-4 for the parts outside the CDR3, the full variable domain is SAVISQKPSRDICQRGTSLTIQCQVDSQVTMMFWYRQQPGQSLTLIATANQGSEATYESGFVIDKFPISRPNLTFSTLTVSNMSPEDSSIYLCSGNRENIQYFGAGTRLSVL.